A single sample gave rise to the 12 T cell receptor beta chains below, sequenced in a study of cytomegalovirus exposure and HLA in healthy donors. With 60 Vbeta and 13 Jbeta primers, the PCR was carried out. Sequencing was performed with immunoSEQ multiplex PCR; in TCRdb, only in-frame clones are kept and a portion is missing. Altogether 150,000 or so clones are present, roughly 88% being singletons, with the ten largest covering almost 9.5%. Source material: PBMCs. These receptors were collected from a man younger than 35 in good health and CMV-seropositive.

This clone was detected only a few times. This chain connects TRBV5-1 to TRBJ2-1, with TRBD1 matching 8 bases. The CDR3 has 14 amino acids. The V segment lost 2 bases and the J segment 8 bases; nucleotides outside the gene matches: 6. Germline CDR1 is SGHRS and CDR2 is YFSETQ. The CDR3 nucleotides read TGCGCCAGCAGCTTTTCAGGGGGCATGGATGAGCAGTTCTTC. Its protein is CASSFSGGMDEQFF. Based on the CDR3 plus reference TRBV5-1 and TRBJ2-1, the full variable domain is KAGVTQTPRYLIKTRGQQVTLSCSPISGHRSVSWYQQTPGQGLQFLFEYFSETQRNKGNFPGRFSGRQFSNSRSEMNVSTLELGDSALYLCASSFSGGMDEQFFGPGTRLTVL.

The chain links TRBV7-6 to TRBJ2-3; 13 nucleotides agree with TRBD2. V lost 5 bases and J lost 7; bases outside the gene matches: 18. CDR1 and CDR2 (germline): SGHVS, FNYEAQ. CDR3 length equals 19 residues. Here the CDR3 DNA reads TGTGCCAGCAGCCGACTAGCGGGGGGCCTGGGAGAAGTCCCCCATACGCAGTATTTT. Amino acids: CASSRLAGGLGEVPHTQYF.

V usage is TRBV15 and J usage is TRBJ1-4; 7 positions match TRBD1. The CDR3 covers 15 residues. The junction had 3 bases not matched to a gene; V was cut back by 3 bases and J by 2 bases. Germline V gives CDR1 LNHNV, CDR2 YYDKDF (reference sequence). The CDR3, as DNA: TGTGCCACCAGCAGGAGACAGGGTACTAATGAAAAACTGTTTTTT. This encodes CATSRRQGTNEKLFF.

The CDR3 sequence: CASSPRTSGVRYQETQYF. The CDR3 DNA reads as TGTGCCAGCAGCCCTCGGACTAGCGGGGTAAGGTACCAAGAGACCCAGTACTTC. This rearrangement joins TRBV4-2 to TRBJ2-5, with TRBD2 matching over 12 bases. This CDR3 is built from 18 residues. Per germline, CDR1 LGHNA and CDR2 YNFKEQ. V dropped 4 bases and J dropped 0; count of bases not matched to a gene: 9.

The chain is built from TRBV10-2 and TRBJ1-5; D is perhaps TRBD1 (6 bases). Trimming left V 4 bases short and J 1 base short, with 14 bases between. Germline CDR1 is WSHSY and CDR2 is SAAADI. The CDR3 spans 16 residues. The CDR3 coding sequence is TGCGCCAGCAGTGGCGGGGGCAGGGAAAGCAATCAGCCCCAGCATTTT. Protein: CASSGGGRESNQPQHF.

This clone was observed a handful of times. This chain connects TRBV6-1 to TRBJ1-1, with TRBD1 matching over 9 bases. The CDR3 contains 14 residues. In germline, CDR1 is MNHNS, CDR2 SASEGT. Germline trimming cut 5 bases from V and 8 bases from J; bases unmatched to any gene: 9. CDR3 in amino acids: CASSRQGEVGEAFF. The CDR3 DNA is TGTGCCAGCAGTCGACAGGGGGAGGTGGGAGAAGCTTTCTTT.

The rearrangement links TRBV6-4 to TRBJ2-1, with TRBD2 identical over 11 bases. J gave up 15 bases and V 6 bases, and 7 bases lay outside the gene matches. Germline CDR1 and CDR2: MRHNA and SNTAGT. The CDR3 loop spans 12 amino acids. CDR3 amino acids: CASSLSGGVPFF. The CDR3 DNA reads as TGTGCCAGCAGCCTTAGCGGGGGGGTTCCGTTCTTC.

The J gene is TRBJ2-7, the V gene TRBV4-3; D is unresolved. This CDR3 is built from 15 residues. Trimming cost V 0 bases and J 2 bases, with 11 bases left between them. Germline CDR1 LGHNA, CDR2 YSLEER. The CDR3 sequence is CASSQDPWQAYEQYF. The DNA of the CDR3 is TGCGCCAGCAGCCAAGACCCTTGGCAGGCCTACGAGCAGTACTTC.

This clone was picked up one time. This chain uses TRBV2 with TRBJ2-5; weak D call: TRBD2 (5 bases). The CDR3 consists of 13 residues. The germline gives CDR1 SNHLY, CDR2 FYNNEI. Trimming cost V 5 bases and J 4 bases, with 11 bases left between them. Here the CDR3 reads CASSLLVGETQYF. The CDR3 DNA reads as TGTGCCAGCAGTCTACTAGTAGGAGAGACCCAGTACTTC.

This clone occurred a few times. The V gene is TRBV5-8, the J gene TRBJ1-6, with D perhaps matching TRBD1 (6 bases). This CDR3 region has 14 residues. Trimming shortened V by 0 bases and J by 11 bases, and 12 bases separated the two germline ends. Germline CDR1 reads SGHTS; CDR2 reads YDEGEE. CDR3 region: CASSLEGHLPPLHF. For the CDR3, the DNA is TGTGCCAGCAGCTTGGAGGGACATCTGCCACCCCTCCACTTT.

The chain carries TRBV6-5 and TRBJ1-5, with 8 nucleotides matching TRBD1. CDR1 is MNHEY and CDR2 is SVGAGI in the germline V gene. V was clipped by 6 bases and J by 4 bases; unmatched bases: 8. This CDR3 is built from 15 residues. The CDR3 DNA is TGTGCCAGCAGCTCCGGGACAGGCCCGAATCAGCCCCAGCATTTT. This gives the protein CASSSGTGPNQPQHF.

This clone has a handful of counts. The V gene is TRBV5-6, the J gene TRBJ2-1; D gene unclear. Germline assignment: CDR1 SGHDT and CDR2 YYEEEE. V lost 2 bases and J lost 4, with 13 bases in between. The CDR3 sequence is 15 residues long. CDR3: CASSFMWATYNEQFF. DNA for the CDR3: TGTGCCAGCAGCTTCATGTGGGCCACGTACAATGAGCAGTTCTTC.